One and the same sample provided the 24 T cell receptor beta chains below, sequenced in a study of human T cells and chemical hapten exposure. Noted time point: healthy volunteer bleed at 2 weeks. The study extracted total RNA from unfractionated whole blood. TCRdb fed the RACE reads into MiXCR, producing one record per CDR3 protein. The sample lists about 31,000 distinct CDR3 sequences, 7.4% occurring once. Material for sequencing was whole blood. Receptor source: a human donor in good health. Some clones in this sample may be carry-over from other donors' samples.

This clonotype was seen more than once but under ten times. The rearrangement uses TRBV29-1 and TRBJ1-2, with 10 nucleotides matching TRBD1. CDR1 SQVTM and CDR2 ANQGSEA come from the germline V gene. With V trimmed by 4 bases and J by 2 bases, 10 bases remained unmatched. The CDR3 extends over 16 amino acids. The chain's CDR3 is CSVASFPDRGNYGYTF. DNA of the CDR3: TGCAGCGTTGCGTCCTTCCCGGACAGGGGGAACTATGGCTACACCTTC.

This clonotype was counted ten times or more. The chain carries TRBV2 and TRBJ2-1; D perhaps matches TRBD2 (6 bases). CDR1 and CDR2 (germline): SNHLY, FYNNEI. The V end was cut by 8 bases, the J end by 7 bases, with 6 bases between. This CDR3 comprises 10 residues. CDR3 nucleotide sequence: TGTGCCAGCGGGGGGAATGAGCAGTTCTTC. Its translation is CASGGNEQFF.

The chain joins TRBV6-2 or TRBV6-3 to TRBJ1-6; D uncertain. Trimming removed 5 bases at V and 9 bases at J, with 8 bases between. This CDR3 spans 12 amino acids. Germline V CDR1 and CDR2: MNHEY, SVGEGT. For the CDR3, the DNA is TGTGCCAGCAGTCCCTCACCTTCACCCCTCCACTTT. Protein sequence: CASSPSPSPLHF.

This clonotype occurred many times. The genes are TRBV12-3 or TRBV12-4 and TRBJ1-1; D perhaps matches TRBD1 (5 bases). The V gene lost 5 bases and the J gene lost 1 base, with 17 bases spanning the gap. The CDR3 sequence is 16 residues long. The CDR3, as DNA: TGTGCCAGCAGTCCTCCCAGGTGGGGCAGGAACACTGAAGCTTTCTTT. This gives the protein CASSPPRWGRNTEAFF.

This clonotype was detected ten times or more. This chain uses TRBV6-2 or TRBV6-3 with TRBJ2-6, with 7 positions matching TRBD2. The CDR3 is 16 residues long. Losses at the gene ends were 0 bases for V and 1 base for J; bases not matched to a gene: 0. Germline CDR1 is MNHEY and CDR2 is SVGEGT. The DNA of the CDR3 is TGTGCCAGCAGTTACTCAGCGGGGTCTGGGGCCAACGTCCTGACTTTC. This sequence encodes CASSYSAGSGANVLTF.

This chain connects TRBV7-2 to TRBJ1-6; no definite D call. The CDR3 is made up of 12 amino acids. V was pared by 3 bases and J by 3 bases, with 0 bases between. Germline CDR1 is SGHTA and CDR2 is FQGNSA. CDR3 residues: CASSFYNSPLHF. The CDR3 DNA is TGTGCCAGCAGCTTCTATAATTCACCCCTCCACTTT. Drawing the rest from reference TRBV7-2 and TRBJ1-6, the complete variable domain is GAGVSQSPSNKVTEKGKDVELRCDPISGHTALYWYRQSLGQGLEFLIYFQGNSAPDKSGLPSDRFSAERTGGSVSTLTIQRTQQEDSAVYLCASSFYNSPLHFGNGTRLTVT.

This clonotype came up a few times. The chain employs TRBV27 and TRBJ1-6; no reliable D call. The CDR3 is 16 residues long. V lost 2 bases and J 6 bases, leaving 14 bases between the germline ends. CDR1 and CDR2 (germline): MNHEY, SMNVEV (reference sequence). The DNA for the CDR3 is TGTGCCAGCAGTTTAGGTCCAGGACGGAGTAATTCACCCCTCCACTTT. It encodes CASSLGPGRSNSPLHF.

This clonotype has at least ten counts. The chain carries TRBV4-3 and TRBJ1-1; D is undetermined. The CDR3 has 15 residues. V lost 0 bases, J lost 6 bases, and 14 bases lay in between. Germline V CDR1 and CDR2: LGHNA, YSLEER. The CDR3 loop reads CASSQDRATPAEAFF. CDR3 DNA sequence: TGCGCCAGCAGCCAAGATCGGGCGACACCAGCTGAAGCTTTCTTT.

There are many counts of this clonotype. The V call is TRBV6-2 or TRBV6-3, the J call TRBJ1-2, with D tentatively TRBD1 (5 bases). This CDR3 has 16 residues. Trimming took 4 bases from V and 4 from J, leaving 19 bases between them. Per germline, CDR1 MNHEY and CDR2 SVGEGT. This CDR3 is CASSSQGRANIYGYTF. The DNA for the CDR3 is TGTGCCAGCAGTTCCCAGGGCAGGGCGAATATCTATGGCTACACCTTC.

This clonotype was observed a few times. The chain employs TRBV11-2 and TRBJ2-3; no firm D call. The CDR3 length is 12 residues. The V gene's germline CDR1 is SGHAT and CDR2 FQNNGV. Trimming cost V 5 bases and J 1 base, with 4 bases left between them. As DNA, the CDR3 is TGTGCCAGCAGCGGGGGCACAGATACGCAGTATTTT. This gives the protein CASSGGTDTQYF.

In this sample, this clonotype turned up many times. The chain couples TRBV20-1 to TRBJ1-1; TRBD1 matches 7 bases. V gave up 3 bases and J gave up 5 bases; unmatched junction bases: 9. The germline V gene encodes CDR1 DFQATT and CDR2 SNEGSKA (reference sequence). CDR3 length: 14 residues. The CDR3, as DNA: TGCAGTGCTAGTACGCAGGGGGTTTTAACTGAAGCTTTCTTT. This sequence encodes CSASTQGVLTEAFF.

This clonotype has a count of ten or more. The J gene is TRBJ2-3, the V gene TRBV2; D may be TRBD2 (5 bases). Germline V gene sequence: CDR1 SNHLY, CDR2 FYNNEI. V was trimmed by 6 bases and J by 0 bases, leaving 10 bases between them. The CDR3 contains 14 residues. The DNA of the CDR3 is TGTGCCAGCAGGAGGGAGTCTAGCACAGATACGCAGTATTTT. This encodes CASRRESSTDTQYF.

Ten or more counts support this clonotype. The chain recombines TRBV7-2 with TRBJ2-3, with 15 bases identical to TRBD2. Germline values: CDR1 SGHTA, CDR2 FQGNSA. Losses at the gene ends were 3 bases for V and 7 bases for J; bases not matched to a gene: 5. CDR3 length: 16 amino acids. CDR3 bases: TGTGCCAGCAGCTTCGGACTAGCGGGGGGGCTAAATACGCAGTATTTT. Translated: CASSFGLAGGLNTQYF.

This clonotype appeared a few times. The rearrangement joins TRBV15 to TRBJ2-3; TRBD2 matches 7 bases. Germline assignment: CDR1 LNHNV and CDR2 YYDKDF (reference sequence). The J segment lost 5 bases and the V segment lost 3 bases, leaving 8 bases of the junction unmatched. The CDR3 runs to 15 residues. The CDR3 reads CATSRGAGSGDTQYF. The CDR3 DNA is TGTGCCACCAGCAGGGGAGCGGGAAGTGGAGATACGCAGTATTTT.

The gene calls are TRBV25-1 and TRBJ2-7, with no clear D. V gave up 2 bases and J gave up 7 bases, with 9 bases separating them. CDR3 size: 12 residues. Germline-derived CDR1 and CDR2 are MGHDK and SYGVNS. CDR3 residues: CASSEGLGEQYF. DNA of the CDR3: TGTGCCAGCAGTGAAGGTTTGGGAGAGCAGTACTTC.

This clonotype was seen only a few times. The V call is TRBV3-1, the J call TRBJ2-3; no clear D gene. The germline V gene has CDR1 LGHDT and CDR2 YNNKEL (reference sequence). The CDR3 is made up of 12 amino acids. Trimming removed 5 bases from V and 7 bases from J, with 10 bases in between. This CDR3 reads CASSRGRHTQYF. In DNA form, the CDR3 reads TGTGCCAGCAGCAGAGGCCGTCATACGCAGTATTTT.

This clonotype was counted at least ten times. The chain combines TRBV6-1 with TRBJ2-1; 7 bases are a match to TRBD1. The V segment lost 3 bases and the J segment 0 bases; nucleotides outside the gene matches: 14. This CDR3 is built from 19 residues. Germline V gives CDR1 MNHNS, CDR2 SASEGT. This chain's CDR3 is CASSEKTRGIKGSYNEQFF. The CDR3 coding sequence is TGTGCCAGCAGTGAGAAGACCAGGGGGATCAAGGGCTCCTACAATGAGCAGTTCTTC.

This clonotype was seen a few times. This chain connects TRBV29-1 to TRBJ2-7; TRBD2 might be the D (6 bases). This CDR3 comprises 12 residues. Deletions cut 4 bases from V and 2 bases from J, with 9 bases between. The germline gives CDR1 SQVTM, CDR2 ANQGSEA. The CDR3 is CSVGAGTYEQYF. The CDR3 DNA sequence: TGCAGCGTTGGAGCGGGTACCTACGAGCAGTACTTC.

This clonotype was counted at least ten times. The chain joins TRBV3-1 to TRBJ2-3; no clear D. Trimming shortened V by 2 bases and J by 4 bases, and 16 bases separated the two germline ends. Germline lookup yields CDR1 LGHDT and CDR2 YNNKEL (reference sequence). CDR3 length: 16 amino acids. In DNA, the CDR3 is TGTGCCAGCAGCCAACGTGGGAACGACAAGGCAGATACGCAGTATTTT. Encoded protein: CASSQRGNDKADTQYF.

In its sample, this clonotype ranks as medium-sized. The chain recombines TRBV11-2 with TRBJ2-3, with D hard to call. Trimming shortened V by 5 bases and J by 0 bases, and 3 bases separated the two germline ends. CDR1 is SGHAT and CDR2 is FQNNGV in the germline V gene. CDR3 length equals 12 residues. This chain's CDR3 is CASSPSTDTQYF. The DNA of the CDR3 is TGTGCCAGCAGCCCAAGCACAGATACGCAGTATTTT. Variable domain in full (rest from reference TRBV11-2 and TRBJ2-3): EAGVAQSPRYKIIEKRQSVAFWCNPISGHATLYWYQQILGQGPKLLIQFQNNGVVDDSQLPKDRFSAERLKGVDSTLKIQPAKLEDSAVYLCASSPSTDTQYFGPGTRLTVL.

This clonotype was detected a few times. The chain employs TRBV28 and TRBJ1-1, with D possibly TRBD1 on 5 matching bases. V gave up 4 bases and J gave up 1 base, with 13 bases separating them. The CDR3 covers 15 residues. Germline V gene data show CDR1 as MDHEN and CDR2 as SYDVKM. This CDR3 reads CASSYGLGTNTEAFF. The CDR3, as DNA: TGTGCCAGCAGTTACGGGCTAGGGACGAACACTGAAGCTTTCTTT.

The CDR3: CASSSLTIRETQYF. In DNA form, the CDR3 reads TGTGCCAGCAGCTCCTTGACCATTCGAGAGACCCAGTACTTC. The chain joins TRBV11-3 to TRBJ2-5, with D hard to call. The CDR3 has 14 amino acids. Germline assignment: CDR1 SGHNT and CDR2 YENEEA. V lost 4 bases, J lost 4 bases, and 13 bases lay in between.

Ten or more counts support this clonotype. The chain employs TRBV9 and TRBJ2-1; D ambiguous. The CDR3 spans 16 residues. With 4 bases removed from V and 0 bases from J, the gap between germline ends came to 14 bases. Germline values: CDR1 SGDLS, CDR2 YYNGEE. The CDR3 nucleotides read TGTGCCAGCAGCCCCTGGCTCCAAGACTCCTACAATGAGCAGTTCTTC. It is translated as CASSPWLQDSYNEQFF. The complete variable domain, with remaining parts taken from reference TRBV9 and TRBJ2-1, reads DSGVTQTPKHLITATGQRVTLRCSPRSGDLSVYWYQQSLDQGLQFLIQYYNGEERAKGNILERFSAQQFPDLHSELNLSSLELGDSALYFCASSPWLQDSYNEQFFGPGTRLTVL.

This clonotype has a count of ten or more. The chain uses TRBV5-6 and TRBJ2-3; D remains unclear. The CDR3 has 12 residues. V was clipped by 2 bases and J by 5 bases, with 6 bases between them. Germline values: CDR1 SGHDT, CDR2 YYEEEE. CDR3 sequence (DNA): TGTGCCAGCAGCTTACCGGTAGATACGCAGTATTTT. The encoded protein is CASSLPVDTQYF. The variable domain in full, with the rest retrieved from reference TRBV5-6 and TRBJ2-3, is DAGVTQSPTHLIKTRGQQVTLRCSPKSGHDTVSWYQQALGQGPQFIFQYYEEEERQRGNFPDRFSGHQFPNYSSELNVNALLLGDSALYLCASSLPVDTQYFGPGTRLTVL.